A selection of T cell receptor beta chains follows, all from one sample in a study of technical replicates of blood from a handful of donors. The table came from immunoSEQ multiplex PCR; TCRdb's copy has only in-frame clones and leaves some out. The sample has approximately 79,000 clones, roughly 94% seen once. Sequenced material: T cells isolated from PBMCs. These receptors came from a human donor in good health. CDR3s include the opening cysteine and the closing phenylalanine or tryptophan. D genes are given only for firm matches. A clone size is listed for some rows: how often the clone was seen (once, few, many), or a class if it is expanded.

CDR3 protein: CASSPDMGYEQYF
CDR3 DNA: TGTGCCAGCAGCCCGGACATGGGCTACGAGCAGTACTTC
V gene: TRBV7-2
D gene: NA
clone size: NA
J gene: TRBJ2-7

CDR3 protein: CASMTGTSVDTQYF
CDR3 DNA: TGCGCCAGCATGACCGGGACTAGTGTAGATACGCAGTATTTT
V gene: TRBV5-1
D gene: TRBD2
clone size: once
J gene: TRBJ2-3

CDR3 protein: CSVEPPGLAAYNEQFF
CDR3 DNA: TGCAGCGTTGAGCCCCCGGGACTAGCGGCCTACAATGAGCAGTTCTTC
V gene: TRBV29-1
D gene: TRBD2
clone size: once
J gene: TRBJ2-1

CDR3 protein: CASSLGAYGYTF
CDR3 DNA: TGTGCCAGCAGCTTGGGGGCCTATGGCTACACCTTC
V gene: TRBV7-9
D gene: NA
clone size: NA
J gene: TRBJ1-2

CDR3 protein: CASNVLRGYGYTF
CDR3 DNA: TGTGCCAGCAACGTCCTCAGGGGCTATGGCTACACCTTC
V gene: TRBV19
D gene: NA
clone size: NA
J gene: TRBJ1-2

CDR3 protein: CASSPFSREPYEQYF
CDR3 DNA: TGTGCCAGCTCACCTTTTTCACGGGAACCCTACGAGCAGTACTTC
V gene: TRBV18
D gene: NA
clone size: NA
J gene: TRBJ2-7

CDR3 protein: CASSVAGGPIPYPAETQYF
CDR3 DNA: TGCGCCAGCTCGGTAGCGGGGGGGCCGATCCCCTATCCCGCAGAGACCCAGTACTTC
V gene: TRBV10-2
D gene: TRBD2
clone size: NA
J gene: TRBJ2-5

CDR3 protein: CAWSFGVLMNTEAFF
CDR3 DNA: TGTGCCTGGAGTTTCGGGGTACTCATGAACACTGAAGCTTTCTTT
V gene: TRBV30
D gene: NA
clone size: NA
J gene: TRBJ1-1

CDR3 protein: CASSISPGESYGYTF
CDR3 DNA: TGTGCCAGTAGTATAAGTCCCGGAGAGAGCTATGGCTACACCTTC
V gene: TRBV19
D gene: NA
clone size: NA
J gene: TRBJ1-2

CDR3 protein: CASSLDRISGNTIYF
CDR3 DNA: TGTGCCAGCAGTTTAGACAGGATCTCTGGAAACACCATATATTTT
V gene: TRBV28
D gene: NA
clone size: NA
J gene: TRBJ1-3

CDR3 protein: CASSRLGGTGELFF
CDR3 DNA: TGCGCCAGCAGCCGACTCGGGGGCACCGGGGAGCTGTTTTTT
V gene: TRBV4-1
D gene: NA
clone size: NA
J gene: TRBJ2-2

CDR3 protein: CAWSVGSTGELFF
CDR3 DNA: TGTGCCTGGAGTGTTGGGAGCACCGGGGAGCTGTTTTTT
V gene: TRBV30
D gene: NA
clone size: NA
J gene: TRBJ2-2

CDR3 protein: CASSLPSGNYGYTF
CDR3 DNA: TGTGCCAGCAGTTTACCTTCAGGAAACTATGGCTACACCTTC
V gene: TRBV28
D gene: NA
clone size: NA
J gene: TRBJ1-2

CDR3 protein: CASSTQGGYRYEQYF
CDR3 DNA: TGTGCCAGCAGTACCCAGGGAGGGTATAGATACGAGCAGTACTTC
V gene: TRBV6-5
D gene: TRBD2
clone size: NA
J gene: TRBJ2-7

CDR3 protein: CASSLDSWGVDGYTF
CDR3 DNA: TGTGCCAGCAGCTTAGATTCGTGGGGGGTCGATGGCTACACCTTC
V gene: TRBV7-9
D gene: NA
clone size: NA
J gene: TRBJ1-2

CDR3 protein: CASSAGQGAKFYGYTF
CDR3 DNA: TGTGCCAGCAGCGCGGGACAGGGGGCAAAATTCTATGGCTACACCTTC
V gene: TRBV9
D gene: TRBD1
clone size: NA
J gene: TRBJ1-2

CDR3 protein: CAISVDRFNSPLHF
CDR3 DNA: TGTGCCATCAGTGTTGACAGGTTCAATTCACCCCTCCACTTT
V gene: TRBV10-3
D gene: NA
clone size: NA
J gene: TRBJ1-6

CDR3 protein: CASSLVIYRQGTEAFF
CDR3 DNA: TGTGCCAGCAGCTTAGTAATTTACCGACAGGGAACTGAAGCTTTCTTT
V gene: TRBV11-2
D gene: TRBD1
clone size: NA
J gene: TRBJ1-1

CDR3 protein: CASSYSPNQPQHF
CDR3 DNA: TGTGCCAGTAGTTACAGCCCCAATCAGCCCCAGCATTTT
V gene: TRBV19
D gene: NA
clone size: NA
J gene: TRBJ1-5

CDR3 protein: CASSSPGTGNYGYTF
CDR3 DNA: TGTGCCAGCAGTTCCCCCGGGACAGGGAACTATGGCTACACCTTC
V gene: TRBV28
D gene: TRBD1
clone size: NA
J gene: TRBJ1-2